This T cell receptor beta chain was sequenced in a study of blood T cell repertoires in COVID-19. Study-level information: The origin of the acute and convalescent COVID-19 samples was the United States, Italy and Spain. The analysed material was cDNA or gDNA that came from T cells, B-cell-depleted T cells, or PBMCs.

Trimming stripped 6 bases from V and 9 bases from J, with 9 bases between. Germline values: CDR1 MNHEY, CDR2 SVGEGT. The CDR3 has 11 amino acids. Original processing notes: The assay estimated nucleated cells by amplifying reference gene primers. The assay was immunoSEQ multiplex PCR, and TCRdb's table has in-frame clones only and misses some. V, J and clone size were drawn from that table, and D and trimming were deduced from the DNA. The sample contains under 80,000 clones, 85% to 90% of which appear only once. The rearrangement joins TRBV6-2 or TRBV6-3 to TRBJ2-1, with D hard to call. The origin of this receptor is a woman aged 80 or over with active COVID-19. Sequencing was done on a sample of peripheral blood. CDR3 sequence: CASSHPGEQFF. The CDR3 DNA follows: TGTGCCAGCAGCCACCCGGGTGAGCAGTTCTTC.